This T cell receptor beta chain stems from a study of post-analysis software for immune sequencing data. Whole-study context: Patients had relapsing-remitting, secondary progressive or progressive-relapsing multiple sclerosis; some lacked subtype. Overall study findings and caveats: Clustering by F measure revealed strong co-clustering among samples prepared together in one batch. The five TRBV segments detected at higher frequency in patients than in controls included TRBV5-6, TRBV5-1 and TRBV20-1. Multiple sclerosis patients had significantly lower normalized Chao1 diversity than controls.

CDR3 length: 14 amino acids. Looked up from germline, CDR1 is MNHEY and CDR2 is SMNVEV (reference sequence). V gave up 7 bases and J gave up 5 bases, with 14 bases separating them. This clonotype appeared a few times. No antigen is known for it. Incorporated into the TCR beta cDNA libraries were unique molecular identifiers, which served to reduce PCR and sequencing biases. TCRdb re-called the PCR reads through MiXCR, storing one row per CDR3 protein. The sample shows hundreds of thousands of distinct CDR3 sequences, approximately 38% of them seen only once. The chain has TRBV27 and TRBJ1-4; D is uncertain. The sequencing sample was made of blood. This TCR derives from a girl aged 2-10 years with multiple sclerosis. The CDR3 bases are TGTGCCAGCACTACCCGGCGGATCAATGAAAAACTGTTTTTT. This encodes CASTTRRINEKLFF. Together with reference TRBV27 and TRBJ1-4, the CDR3 gives the full variable domain: EAQVTQNPRYLITVTGKKLTVTCSQNMNHEYMSWYRQDPGLGLRQIYYSMNVEVTDKGDVPEGYKVSRKEKRNFPLILESPSPNQTSLYFCASTTRRINEKLFFGSGTQLSVL.